This TCR beta chain derives from a study of blood T cells in healthy people across ages (dated by TCRdb to the mid-2010s). Describing the broader study: In model experiments, template switching captured roughly one uniquely barcoded TCR beta cDNA molecule for every two T cells. The study measured age-related changes in TCR beta repertoire diversity using deep sequencing normalized with unique cDNA molecular identifiers. The donors were split into four age groups: young (average 16 years), middle-aged (more than 35), aged (about 62) and long-lived (82). Donors of different ages were randomly distributed across sequencing lanes to avoid experimental bias. For two donors (one aged 18 to 29 and one aged 80 or older), the study analyzed two additional independent replicas of 1 million unique cDNA reads from the same blood draw. Overall study results and their limits: Observed TCR beta diversity per million T cells fell roughly linearly with age, and a significant reduction was already apparent by age around 36. Because the CMV infection status of the donors was unknown, age-related changes in expanded clonotypes may potentially have been confounded. Observed TCR beta diversity correlated strongly with the percentage of naive T cells measured by flow cytometry. Total diversity estimates from one million sequenced T cells were considered lower bounds and underestimates. Conclusive comparison of naive and antigen-experienced compartments was prevented by the profiling of bulk unsorted PBMCs. Compared with the aged group, the long-lived group had more naive CD4+ T cells, fewer expanded clones and increased TCR diversity, suggesting age selection.

This clonotype showed up just a few times. What this receptor recognizes is not known. The input lacks base qualities; no much larger clone sits a single base away. Libraries were built with 5' RACE. Sequenced on an Illumina HiSeq 2500. A second PCR of about 7 to 12 cycles was run with a J-beta primer mix and a sample-barcoded 5' primer. A unique molecular identifier was introduced onto each TCR beta cDNA molecule by a template-switch 5' adaptor carrying 12 random nucleotides. At least 2.5 million CDR3-containing paired-end reads were obtained from each sample. First-strand cDNA synthesis was performed from all RNA using the Mint cDNA synthesis kit, with priming by a TRBC-specific oligonucleotide. All cDNA was treated with uracil-DNA glycosylase and then went through a first 18-cycle PCR with the universal primers M1SS and BC2_uni_R. Per the authors' processing: For normalization, 1 million high-quality reads were randomly selected from each sample, with every read carrying a distinct molecular identifier. Instead of being binned into consensus sequences, reads that shared molecular identifiers were thrown out. CDR3 identification, clonotype clustering and error correction used MiTCR with a Q25 quality threshold and the strictest error-elimination algorithm. A nonparametric unseen species model with Euler transformation was used to estimate a lower bound on total TCR beta diversity. TCRdb cleaned the public reads at Q25 with fastp, built clones with MiXCR and kept in-frame beta chains. Rows are unified per CDR3 protein, each entry keeping the most common DNA and genes. The V and J calls and clone size are TCRdb's, not the authors'. The table for this sample lists about 940,000 distinct CDR3 sequences; roughly 43% of them were counted only once. The ten largest clones add up to 13% of the sample.

The roughly 39 donors, aged about 6 to 90 years, were systemically healthy Caucasian individuals from Russia. Ten milliliters of peripheral blood were drawn from each donor into EDTA-treated Vacutainer tubes. Ficoll-Paque density-gradient centrifugation was used to isolate PBMCs, with at least 7 million per sample. Total RNA, at least 5 micrograms per sample, was extracted from PBMCs with Trizol reagent. For every donor, flow cytometry on a PBMC aliquot measured the percentage of naive CD45RAhigh/CD27high T cells. The TCR sequence derives from a man under 40 in good health. The source material was blood.

The CDR3 reads CASSPPGYRNYEQYF. The bases read TGTGCCAGCAGCCCCCCGGGCTACCGGAACTACGAGCAGTACTTC. The receptor chain draws on TRBV7-9 and TRBJ2-7, with the identity of the D gene unclear. V is shortened by 5 bases, J by 3 bases, and the region joining them spans 17 bases. CDR1 and CDR2 were assigned from the germline V gene (reference sequence) as SEHNR and FQNEAQ. The CDR3 numbers 15 residues from cysteine through phenylalanine. The sequence is cut down to CDR3 DNA, 45 bases in frame from base 1.